This TCR beta chain emerged from a study of human T cells and chemical hapten exposure. Noted time point: patch test 3, about 24 weeks after DPC sensitization. As to treatment: therapeutic diphenylcyclopropenone sensitization with weekly scalp DPC. Extraction of total RNA was performed on unfractionated whole blood. TCRdb used MiXCR to reprocess the RACE reads, holding one entry per CDR3 protein. The sample lists under 130,000 distinct CDR3 sequences, less than 40% occurring once. This clonotype was seen a few times. The germline V gene has CDR1 DFQATT and CDR2 SNEGSKA (reference sequence). V trimming: 7 bases; J trimming: 5 bases; junction bases outside the gene matches: 12. The length of the CDR3 is 14 residues.

The material was whole blood, obtained in connection with sensitization to the hapten diphenylcyclopropenone (DPC). The TCR comes from a man aged 40-49 years with alopecia areata. Some clones in this sample may be carry-over from other donors' samples. The rearrangement uses TRBV20-1 and TRBJ1-2, with 8 bases fitting TRBD1. The CDR3 DNA reads TGCAGTGTCCGGGACAGGCCCCTAGGTTATGGCTACACCTTC. Translated, it gives CSVRDRPLGYGYTF.